The clone carrying this TCR beta chain appeared many times. The antigen is undetermined. The germline V and J ends were trimmed by 3 bases and 0 bases, with 12 bases remaining between them. Germline CDR1 and CDR2: SNHLY and FYNNEI. The CDR3 totals 16 residues. This record comes from a study of regulatory T cells in long-lasting Graves disease. Study-wide points: Among persistent patients, a larger number of public clonotypes were shared (around 3,000) than among newly diagnosed patients (around 980).

Sample time point: newly diagnosed GD, antithyroid drugs for less than 3 months. PBMCs were the source of the RNA used for TCR sequencing. According to the study, TCR beta libraries were built with iRepertoire HTBI primers and CDR3-region Arm-PCR. MiXCR, run by TCRdb on the multiplex PCR reads, gives a single entry per CDR3 protein. The repertoire holds about 400,000 distinct CDR3 sequences, with 15% as singletons. The sample also formed part of further work on T cells in Graves' hyperthyroidism and ophthalmopathy. As that study records: In blood, most of the thyroid clonotypes expanded above 0.001 were also present. A model using 13 V-J features told ophthalmopathy apart from stable hyperthyroidism.

This chain links TRBV2 with TRBJ1-5, with TRBD1 as a possible D gene (5 bases). This specimen was peripheral blood mononuclear cells (PBMCs), taken at new diagnosis, from a patient treated with antithyroid drugs. The sequence was collected from a woman aged 40 to 49 with Graves disease. The CDR3 loop is CASSETGGYSNQPQHF. The CDR3 nucleotides read TGTGCCAGCAGTGAGACCGGGGGATATAGCAATCAGCCCCAGCATTTT.